The clone carrying this T cell receptor beta chain has ten or more counts. Stated time point: persistent/refractory GD, antithyroid drugs over 5 years with positive TRAb. Construction of the TCR library relied on RNA isolated from PBMCs. Approximately 8.2-milliliter peripheral blood samples went into EDTA tubes. This sample is drawn from a study of regulatory T cells in long-lasting Graves disease. Both iRepertoire HTBI primers and Arm-PCR of CDR3 regions were used to build the TCR beta libraries. TCRdb re-analysed the multiplex PCR reads in MiXCR, keeping a single row per CDR3 protein. The table records approximately 400,000 distinct CDR3 sequences, roughly 24% of them present only once. Between the trimmed V and J ends, which lost 4 bases and 6 bases, there was a span of 19 bases. The CDR3 totals 15 residues. From germline, CDR1 is MDHEN and CDR2 SYDVKM.

This specimen consisted of peripheral blood mononuclear cells (PBMCs), obtained when the disease was refractory, from a patient treated with antithyroid drugs. The sequence was collected from a middle-aged woman with Graves disease. V gene TRBV28 combines with J gene TRBJ2-7; D possibly matches TRBD1 or TRBD2 (5 bases each). The CDR3 DNA reads TGTGCCAGCAGTTCTACCCCTCAGGGAGCGCCCGAGCAGTACTTC. This encodes CASSSTPQGAPEQYF.